This passage covers 17 T cell receptor beta chains from one sample sequenced in a study of shared clonotypes between healthy human individuals (dated by TCRdb to 2019 to 2021). Preparation of the library involved the immunoSEQ multiplex PCR assay. TCRdb obtained this table from immuneACCESS and retained in-frame rearrangements with V and J assigned. These tables miss some clones; where compared with another copy, unresolved V genes account for less than half of the shortfall, and the remainder is unexplained. A total of 1,400,000 or so clones appear in this sample, 97% to 99% of them only once. 0.36% of the sample comes from the top ten. Sequencing input: naive CD4+ T cells sorted from blood. Taken with the paper, the label for cell subset or site translates to: CD45RA+ positively selected. These receptors all come from a man aged 25-45 years in good health.

This chain joins TRBV5-1 and TRBJ2-3; 12 positions agree with TRBD2. The J segment lost 3 bases and the V segment lost 4 bases, leaving 6 bases of the junction unmatched. The CDR3 is 16 residues long. In germline, CDR1 is SGHRS, CDR2 YFSETQ. CDR3 amino acids: CASSAGLAGRTDTQYF. CDR3 in DNA: TGCGCCAGCAGCGCCGGACTAGCGGGAAGAACAGATACGCAGTATTTT.

This clone has only a few counts. Other DNA sequences in the sample encode the same CDR3. The chain combines TRBV30 with TRBJ2-7; D unclear. The V gene lost 1 base and the J gene lost 0 bases, with 1 base spanning the gap. The CDR3 loop spans 11 amino acids. CDR1 GTSNPN and CDR2 SVGIG come from the germline V gene (reference sequence). CDR3 residues: CAWSASYEQYF. The CDR3 nucleotides are TGTGCCTGGAGTGCCTCCTACGAGCAGTACTTC.

Points on this clone: The sample carries other DNA sequences with the same CDR3. This rearrangement joins TRBV7-9 to TRBJ2-1; 11 nucleotides match TRBD2. Looked up from germline, CDR1 is SEHNR and CDR2 is FQNEAQ (reference sequence). V lost 2 bases, J lost 4 bases, and 1 base stayed unmatched. CDR3 size: 15 residues. The CDR3 spells CASSLLAGGYNEQFF. The CDR3 coding sequence is TGTGCCAGCAGCTTACTAGCGGGGGGATACAATGAGCAGTTCTTC.

The chain employs TRBV27 and TRBJ1-4, with no clear D. Germline CDR1 and CDR2: MNHEY and SMNVEV (reference sequence). V shed 3 bases and J shed 7 bases, with 12 bases lying between them. This CDR3 is built from 14 residues. The CDR3 here is CASSFRERSEKLFF. The CDR3 bases are TGTGCCAGCAGTTTTAGGGAGAGAAGTGAAAAACTGTTTTTT.

V usage is TRBV7-9 and J usage is TRBJ2-7, with 8 bases identical to TRBD1. The CDR3 is 14 residues long. The trim removed 3 bases at V and 6 bases at J, leaving 7 bases unmatched. Germline V gives CDR1 SEHNR, CDR2 FQNEAQ (reference sequence). CDR3 DNA sequence: TGTGCCAGCAGCTTTCTGGGACAGGCCGGCGAGCAGTACTTC. It specifies CASSFLGQAGEQYF.

The chain combines TRBV5-1 with TRBJ2-2, with D perhaps TRBD2 (6 bases). Deletions cut 1 base from V and 2 bases from J, with 9 bases between. Germline CDR1 reads SGHRS; CDR2 reads YFSETQ. There are 15 residues in the CDR3. The DNA of the CDR3 is TGCGCCAGCAGCTTGTTGCGGGGCAACACCGGGGAGCTGTTTTTT. Amino acids: CASSLLRGNTGELFF.

The chain links TRBV27 to TRBJ2-7; D might be TRBD2 (6 bases). Germline V lookup: CDR1 MNHEY, CDR2 SMNVEV (reference sequence). The CDR3 has 12 residues. The germline V and J ends were trimmed by 5 bases and 6 bases, with 11 bases remaining between them. The CDR3 DNA sequence: TGTGCCAGCAGTAGAACGCGGGGCGAGCAGTACTTC. It translates to CASSRTRGEQYF.

This clone was observed a single time. The CDR3 nucleotides read TGTGCCAGCAGCCCGCAGGGCCCCAACGCACCCTACGAGCAGTACTTC. Translation gives CASSPQGPNAPYEQYF. The rearrangement joins TRBV9 to TRBJ2-7; the D gene is possibly TRBD1 (5 bases). The CDR3 is 16 residues long. V was cut by 4 bases and J by 2 bases, with 19 bases left in between. CDR1 and CDR2 (germline): SGDLS, YYNGEE.

This chain uses TRBV4-3 with TRBJ2-7, with TRBD2 matching 7 bases. Trimming took 1 base from V and 5 from J; bases not matched to a gene: 5. The CDR3 has 14 amino acids. Germline assignment: CDR1 LGHNA and CDR2 YSLEER. CDR3 DNA sequence: TGCGCCAGCAGCCAAGGGGGGGGTCACCACGAGCAGTACTTC. Translated, it gives CASSQGGGHHEQYF.

This chain joins TRBV5-6 and TRBJ2-7; 11 nucleotides align to TRBD2. V shed 5 bases and J 3 bases; nucleotides not matched to a gene: 7. The CDR3 contains 15 residues. Per the germline V gene, CDR1 is SGHDT and CDR2 is YYEEEE. The CDR3 loop reads CASRLSGRDIYEQYF. The CDR3 region has the DNA TGTGCCAGCAGACTTAGCGGGAGGGACATCTACGAGCAGTACTTC.

The chain links TRBV5-6 to TRBJ2-3; tentatively, D is TRBD2 (6 bases). This CDR3 region has 15 residues. Germline values: CDR1 SGHDT, CDR2 YYEEEE. Trimming took off 1 base at V and 2 bases at J, with 11 bases between the two ends. In nucleotides, the CDR3 is TGTGCCAGCAGCTTGCTGGGGGGAGACACAGATACGCAGTATTTT. Translating it yields CASSLLGGDTDTQYF.

The rearrangement uses TRBV7-8 and TRBJ2-7; D is tentatively TRBD1 or TRBD2 (5 bases each). CDR3 length: 12 residues. Looked up from germline, CDR1 is SGHVS and CDR2 is FQNEAQ. The V end was cut by 4 bases, the J end by 8 bases, with 12 bases between. CDR3 DNA: TGTGCCAGCAGCTCCCCCGGGACCCAGCAGTACTTC. This sequence encodes CASSSPGTQQYF.

V and J are TRBV18 and TRBJ1-2; no clear D. CDR3 size: 15 residues. The germline V gene encodes CDR1 KGHSH and CDR2 LQKENI. Trimming cost V 0 bases and J 2 bases, with 10 bases left between them. As DNA, the CDR3 is TGTGCCAGCTCACCACCGACCCAAGAAAACTATGGCTACACCTTC. Amino acids: CASSPPTQENYGYTF.

The chain recombines TRBV11-3 with TRBJ2-7; D is uncertain. With 5 bases removed from V and 6 bases from J, the gap between germline ends came to 17 bases. The V gene's germline CDR1 is SGHNT and CDR2 YENEEA. This CDR3 comprises 14 residues. The DNA of the CDR3 is TGTGCCAGCAGCCCGAACCCGTTACTGGGCGAGCAGTACTTC. This translates into CASSPNPLLGEQYF.

V and J are TRBV5-1 and TRBJ1-5; no clear D. The CDR3 spans 17 residues. The V end lost 4 bases, the J end lost 4 bases, and 21 bases lay between the germline ends. The V gene's germline CDR1 is SGHRS and CDR2 YFSETQ. This chain's CDR3 is CASSPTSPSPPNQPQHF. DNA for the CDR3: TGCGCCAGCAGCCCTACCAGCCCCTCCCCGCCTAATCAGCCCCAGCATTTT. The full variable domain, in which reference TRBV5-1 and TRBJ1-5 provide the parts outside the CDR3, is KAGVTQTPRYLIKTRGQQVTLSCSPISGHRSVSWYQQTPGQGLQFLFEYFSETQRNKGNFPGRFSGRQFSNSRSEMNVSTLELGDSALYLCASSPTSPSPPNQPQHFGDGTRLSIL.

V gene TRBV6-1 combines with J gene TRBJ1-5; a possible D gene is TRBD1 (6 bases). The V gene's germline CDR1 is MNHNS and CDR2 SASEGT. The V end was cut by 6 bases, the J end by 5 bases, with 11 bases between. The CDR3 runs to 13 residues. The CDR3 is CASRRTVDQPQHF. CDR3 bases: TGTGCCAGCAGACGGACAGTTGATCAGCCCCAGCATTTT.

This clone occurred once. This same CDR3 is encoded by further DNA sequences in the sample. The rearrangement links TRBV5-1 to TRBJ1-1; a possible D gene is TRBD1 (5 bases). V lost 4 bases and J lost 1, with 11 bases in between. The CDR3 runs 14 residues. Germline-derived CDR1 and CDR2 are SGHRS and YFSETQ. In DNA form, the CDR3 reads TGCGCCAGCAGCCTGGGGGGACCGAACACTGAAGCTTTCTTT. Protein sequence: CASSLGGPNTEAFF.